This T cell receptor beta chain is drawn from a study of blood T cell repertoires in COVID-19. Two consecutive negative NP/OP PCR tests, clearance, or resolved symptoms defined Cohort 3 recovery. In the authors' methods: Reference gene primer amplification gave nucleated cell count estimates. Produced via immunoSEQ multiplex PCR; TCRdb's table is partial and in-frame only. Clonal size and the V and J genes are those of that table, whereas D and trimming came from the DNA. Of roughly 330,000 clones detected, over 75% appear once; the ten largest clones hold 5.3%. V gave up 5 bases and J gave up 7 bases; unmatched junction bases: 3. The CDR3 spans 13 residues. Germline-derived CDR1 and CDR2 are SEHNR and FQNEAQ (reference sequence).

Sequenced input: PBMCs or T cells enriched from blood (not recorded which). This clonotype was obtained from a woman aged 25-40 years who had recovered from COVID-19. This chain uses TRBV7-9 with TRBJ2-1; the match to TRBD1 covers 9 bases. The CDR3 DNA follows: TGTGCCAGCAGCATCGACAGGGGGAATGAGCAGTTCTTC. Translated, it gives CASSIDRGNEQFF.